This T cell receptor beta chain was identified in a study of T cell responses to AZD1222 COVID-19 vaccine. Study results and limitations: Spike-spanning, vaccine-associated CD4 TCRs were dominant at 160-218 and 743-854. After two AZD1222 doses, spike-specific TCR breadth and depth rose versus day 0.

The protocol was immunoSEQ multiplex PCR, while the TCRdb copy is restricted to in-frame clones and leaves out a portion. The profile covers 46,000 or so clones, with about three quarters appearing a single time and 6% to 7% taken by the ten largest. The V gene end was trimmed by 0 bases and the J gene end by 0 bases; junction bases not matched to a gene: 6. The CDR3 totals 16 residues. Germline CDR1 reads SQVTM; CDR2 reads ANQGSEA. Notes on this clone: Its antigen is undetermined.

The sequences come from peripheral blood, collected on day 0 of AZD1222 vaccination. This TCR came from an adult in good health. The chain couples TRBV29-1 to TRBJ2-3, with 7 bases aligning to TRBD2. The DNA for the CDR3 is TGCAGCGTTGAAGAACGGGGGGTTACTAGCACAGATACGCAGTATTTT. It codes for CSVEERGVTSTDTQYF.